This T cell receptor beta chain emerged from a study of T cell changes during pregnancy in multiple sclerosis. After removal of 1 base from V and 6 bases from J, the junction contained 9 bases not matched to a gene. Germline V gives CDR1 SGHDT, CDR2 YYEEEE. The CDR3 extends over 17 amino acids. Some clones are missing from TCRdb's copy, which holds only in-frame ones; the method was immunoSEQ multiplex PCR. The data contain tens of thousands of clones, just over 90% of them seen just once; the ten biggest clones take up around 2.3%. This sequence originates from a female donor with multiple sclerosis, enrolled in a pregnancy study. Source: peripheral blood, taken in the second trimester of pregnancy. The chain employs TRBV5-6 and TRBJ2-4; 11 bases map to TRBD1. The CDR3 here is CASSLLGGQGASNIQYF. The CDR3 coding sequence is TGTGCCAGCAGCTTGCTAGGCGGACAGGGGGCGTCAAACATTCAGTACTTC.